This TCR beta chain was sequenced in a study of blood T cell repertoires in COVID-19. Study context: Whether acute or convalescent, the COVID-19 samples came from the United States, Italy and Spain. PBMCs, B-cell-depleted T cells, or T cells provided the cDNA or gDNA that made up the material.

The CDR3 loop spans 15 amino acids. With 4 bases clipped from V and 5 bases from J, the junction kept 9 bases outside the gene matches. The germline V gene has CDR1 ENHRY and CDR2 SYGVKD. Source study methods: Amplified reference gene primers provided the basis for estimating nucleated cell counts. TCRdb keeps only in-frame clones here, not all; method: immunoSEQ multiplex PCR. V and J calls and clone size come straight from that table; D and trimming were deduced from the DNA. The sample records 150,000 or so clones, roughly 80% being singletons. The V call is TRBV10-3, the J call TRBJ2-7; 9 bases agree with TRBD1. The receptor's source is a woman over 75 with acute or convalescent COVID-19. The sequencing sample was made of peripheral blood. CDR3 sequence: CAISVAGQGKDEQYF. Here the CDR3 DNA reads TGTGCCATCAGTGTTGCGGGACAGGGCAAAGACGAGCAGTACTTC.